The clone carrying this TCR beta chain has more than one count but fewer than ten. Its antigen is as yet unknown. The CDR3 spans 15 residues. Germline V gene data show CDR1 as SEHNR and CDR2 as FQNEAQ (reference sequence). Trimming stripped 1 base from V and 0 bases from J, with 7 bases between. In the ViraFEST assay, antigen-specific CD4+ clonotypes were identified by expansion after peptide-pool stimulation. Cells that had been cultured for nine to eleven days were the source of isolated CD4+ T cells. Two-dose BNT162b2 or mRNA-1273 vaccination was given to participants. IL-2 at 8 to 10 IU/ml and peptides at approximately 9.5 ug/ml were added to cultured PBMC, approximately 2 million per well. This specimen belongs to a study of vaccination effects on CD4 cells after COVID-19. Here immunoSEQ multiplex PCR was the method, and the copy in TCRdb shows in-frame clones only, minus some. The sample includes around 81,000 clones, roughly 73% of them seen just once.

The TCR originated in a human donor who received a COVID-19 vaccine. The chain couples TRBV7-9 to TRBJ1-5; D is perhaps TRBD1 (5 bases). The material was CD4+ T cells from PBMCs cultured with HCoV-OC43 spike peptides, obtained after COVID-19 vaccination. Subset of the sample: HCoV-OC43 spike overlapping peptide pool stimulation. CDR3 nucleotide sequence: TGTGCCAGCAGCTTAGTAGGGACTAGCAATCAGCCCCAGCATTTT. This sequence encodes CASSLVGTSNQPQHF.